This paragraph covers one T cell receptor beta chain sequence. This clonotype was counted a few times. Its antigen remains undetermined. Base qualities are not provided; no much larger clone lies one nucleotide away. This sample was included in a study of spatial heterogeneity in lung cancer (dated by TCRdb to about 2019). Regarding the study in general: Beta-chain transcripts were consistently detected in greater numbers than alpha-chain transcripts, which likely reflected higher beta-chain transcript abundance. In tumor regions, TCR transcript counts showed a strong correlation with a T cell transcriptional module score from matched bulk RNA-seq. In the raw uncorrected reads, each unique combination of TCR and UMI appeared on average more than ten times. TCR alpha and beta repertoires were quantitatively compared across multiple tumor regions, matched nontumor lung and blood in non-small cell lung cancer. Nonsynonymous mutation counts, determined by whole-exome sequencing of tumor tissue, were related to features of the TCR repertoire. Both alpha and beta chains were TCR-sequenced in samples taken at surgery, namely 220 tumor regions, 63 to 70 matched nontumor lung samples and around 53 PBMC samples.

Broad study findings and their caveats: Counts of ubiquitous and regional expanded TCRs correlated with counts of ubiquitous and regional nonsynonymous mutations, respectively. The tumor nonsynonymous mutation count correlated with the number of expanded alpha and beta TCRs within the tumor. Confirming at a functional level the hypothesis that regional TCRs recognize regional mutations was considered to require additional single-cell paired TCR alpha and beta sequencing. TCR-seq coverage of tumor T cells was estimated to be only approximately 7% for alpha chains and more than 11% for beta chains.

The CDR3 numbers 13 residues from cysteine through phenylalanine. Only CDR3 DNA remains: 39 bases, in frame from the first base. The junction shows trimming of 4 bases on V and 4 bases on J, plus 11 bases between the germline ends. Via the germline V gene (reference sequence), CDR1 is LGHDT and CDR2 YNNKEL. Library generation was performed with 5' RACE. Instrument used: NextSeq 500. The TCR library protocol attached a unique molecular identifier to each TCR cDNA molecule to allow correction of PCR and sequencing errors. Under the source paper's analysis protocol: TCR identification, UMI-based error correction and CDR3 extraction were all carried out with Decombinator tools. Expanded TCRs were defined as those above a frequency of 2 per 1,000, corresponding to the top 1% of the tumor frequency distribution. Expanded tumor TCRs statistically deemed absent (corrected P<0.05) from at least one tumor region were classed as regional, and all other expanded tumor TCRs were classed as ubiquitous. Rényi diversity was computed with the R vegan package after subsampling each repertoire 100 times to 5,000 TCRs. CDR3 similarity networks were built from amino acid triplet string-kernel similarity, with CDR3s being connected when pairwise similarity was above 0.82. TCRdb reran the public reads through fastp at Q25 and MiXCR, keeping productive beta chains. Every entry covers one CDR3 protein and lists the most common genes and DNA from its rows. Clone size and V and J calls follow TCRdb, not the original study. This sample holds 6,600 or so distinct CDR3 sequences; roughly a tenth were observed only once. The ten largest clones take up about 10% of the sample.

The label giving this sample's time point can be read as: sample taken at primary tumor resection. Samples were obtained from approximately 76 patients with early-stage, untreated non-small cell lung cancer from the lung TRACERx cohort. For TCR sequencing, whole RNA was extracted from tumor and nontumor lung tissue, or from cryopreserved PBMC samples, and no cell sorting was done. Only patients with enough RNA available from two or more tumor regions were chosen for TCR sequencing. Tumor and adjacent nontumor lung specimens were reviewed by a lung pathologist before selection. This receptor was obtained from a female donor with early-stage non-small cell lung cancer. Sequences were derived from lung tumor tissue, sampled at surgery. The V and J genes are TRBV3-1 and TRBJ2-7, and TRBD2 may be the D gene, going by 6 matching bases. In nucleotides, the sequence is TGTGCCAGCAGCCCCCGAGGAGGGTACGAGCAGTACTTC. Its amino acids are CASSPRGGYEQYF.